This is a list of T cell receptor beta chains from one sample in a study of chemoradiotherapy in HPV16-positive cancers. Assay used: immunoSEQ multiplex PCR; TCRdb lists only in-frame clones, some missing. The table records about 68,000 clones, approximately 91% of them present only once. The sample consisted of blood, taken from a patient who underwent chemoradiotherapy. The receptors shown here come from a human donor with HPV-associated anogenital cancer. CDR3s include the opening cysteine and the closing phenylalanine or tryptophan. A D gene is named only where the DNA matches it firmly. Clone size is stated in some rows and not others, as once, few, many or a class when expanded.

j_call clone_size v_call d_call cdr3_aa cdr3_nt
TRBJ1-6 NA TRBV6-5 NA CASSRGGLGSPLHF TGTGCCAGCAGTCGAGGGGGTCTGGGCTCACCCCTCCACTTT
TRBJ2-7 NA TRBV6-1 NA CASSPGGEQYF TGTGCCAGCAGCCCTGGGGGAGAGCAGTACTTC
TRBJ1-1 NA TRBV4-1 TRBD1 CASSRLGQTNTEAFF TGCGCCAGCAGCAGACTGGGACAGACAAACACTGAAGCTTTCTTT
TRBJ2-1 once TRBV6-4 NA CASSDSPWLTLDEQFF TGTGCCAGCAGTGACTCGCCCTGGCTAACTTTGGATGAGCAGTTCTTC
TRBJ1-1 NA TRBV5-1 NA CASSPGGPNTEAFF TGCGCCAGCAGCCCGGGGGGGCCCAACACTGAAGCTTTCTTT
TRBJ1-2 NA TRBV28 TRBD1 CASSAGDRGPYYGYTF TGTGCCAGCAGTGCTGGGGACAGGGGTCCCTACTATGGCTACACCTTC
TRBJ2-7 NA TRBV5-6 NA CASSLFVRPAYEQYF TGTGCCAGCAGCTTGTTCGTCAGGCCTGCCTACGAGCAGTACTTC
TRBJ1-3 NA TRBV6-5 NA CASSRSLGEGNTIYF TGTGCCAGCAGTCGGTCCCTTGGGGAAGGAAACACCATATATTTT
TRBJ2-5 few TRBV18 NA CASSIVSQETQYF TGTGCCAGCTCAATCGTCTCCCAAGAGACCCAGTACTTC
TRBJ1-3 NA TRBV7-6 TRBD1 CASSLGQSSGNTIYF TGTGCCAGCAGCTTGGGACAGAGCTCTGGAAACACCATATATTTT
TRBJ2-7 NA TRBV6-5 TRBD1 CATGGQGKYEQYF TGTGCCACCGGGGGACAGGGGAAGTACGAGCAGTACTTC
TRBJ1-1 NA TRBV6-5 NA CASSYSGVYGEAFF TGTGCCAGCAGTTACTCGGGGGTGTACGGTGAAGCTTTCTTT
TRBJ2-1 NA TRBV19 NA CASSIGFAEQFF TGTGCCAGTAGTATTGGTTTTGCGGAGCAGTTCTTC
TRBJ1-2 NA TRBV5-8 NA CASSPIAGGQNYGYTF TGTGCCAGCAGCCCTATCGCGGGGGGCCAGAACTATGGCTACACCTTC
TRBJ1-6 NA TRBV7-9 NA CASSLGSKASPLHF TGTGCCAGCAGCTTAGGGTCGAAGGCTTCACCCCTCCACTTT
TRBJ1-6 NA TRBV23-1 NA CASWKGANSPLHF TGCGCCAGCTGGAAAGGGGCCAATTCACCCCTCCACTTT
TRBJ2-1 NA TRBV5-5 NA CASSLIGGGPEQFF TGTGCCAGCAGCTTAATAGGGGGAGGGCCTGAGCAGTTCTTC
TRBJ2-2 NA TRBV12-5 NA CASGLGSSDTGELFF TGTGCTAGTGGTTTGGGGAGTTCAGACACCGGGGAGCTGTTTTTT
TRBJ2-3 NA TRBV5-1 TRBD2 CASSLTSGSTDTQYF TGCGCCAGCAGCTTGACTAGCGGGAGTACAGATACGCAGTATTTT
TRBJ2-2 NA TRBV10-3 NA CAISGTTGELFF TGTGCCATCAGTGGAACTACCGGGGAGCTGTTTTTT
TRBJ2-1 NA TRBV5-1 NA CASSLYLGDNEQFF TGCGCCAGCAGCTTGTATCTAGGGGACAATGAGCAGTTCTTC
TRBJ1-6 few TRBV15 NA CATRPRLSGSPLHF TGTGCCACCAGGCCCCGGCTCTCTGGGTCACCCCTCCACTTT
TRBJ2-7 NA TRBV5-5 NA CASSLDVPYEQYF TGTGCCAGCAGCTTGGACGTACCCTACGAGCAGTACTTC
TRBJ2-1 once TRBV5-6 NA CASIHKGSGYNEQFF TGTGCCAGCATCCATAAAGGGTCAGGCTACAATGAGCAGTTCTTC
TRBJ2-5 once TRBV20-1 NA CSAYQETQYF TGCAGTGCTTATCAAGAGACCCAGTACTTC
TRBJ1-4 once TRBV28 NA CASSRRAFNEKLFF TGTGCCAGCAGCCGCAGGGCTTTTAATGAAAAACTGTTTTTT
TRBJ1-2 NA TRBV6-4 NA CASSPRGGSYGYTF TGTGCCAGCAGTCCTCGCGGGGGGAGCTATGGCTACACCTTC
TRBJ1-1 once TRBV2 TRBD1 CASSIDRDTEISEAFF TGTGCCAGCAGTATTGACAGGGATACTGAAATATCTGAAGCTTTCTTT
TRBJ1-2 NA TRBV11-2 NA CASSFPGNYGYTF TGTGCCAGCAGCTTCCCAGGGAACTATGGCTACACCTTC
TRBJ2-2 NA TRBV4-1 NA CASSQSRGRTINTGELFF TGCGCCAGCAGCCAAAGTAGGGGTCGGACTATCAACACCGGGGAGCTGTTTTTT
TRBJ2-5 NA TRBV5-8 NA CASSLEPETQYF TGTGCCAGCAGCCTCGAACCGGAGACCCAGTACTTC
TRBJ1-4 NA TRBV6-6 TRBD1 CASSQTGTGGEKLFF TGTGCCAGCAGTCAAACCGGGACAGGGGGAGAAAAACTGTTTTTT
TRBJ1-4 NA TRBV2 NA CASRDTGGGEKLFF TGTGCCAGCCGGGACACCGGGGGAGGGGAAAAACTGTTTTTT
TRBJ1-1 NA TRBV10-2 NA CASSEWGASTEAFF TGCGCCAGCAGTGAATGGGGGGCGAGCACTGAAGCTTTCTTT
TRBJ1-1 NA TRBV9 NA CASNTGHEGTEAFF TGTGCCAGCAACACGGGACACGAGGGCACTGAAGCTTTCTTT
TRBJ2-7 NA TRBV6-1 NA CASSETASSYEQYF TGTGCCAGCAGTGAAACGGCGAGCTCCTACGAGCAGTACTTC
TRBJ2-3 NA TRBV18 TRBD1 CASRSWDRVPDTQYF TGTGCCAGCCGAAGTTGGGACAGGGTCCCCGATACGCAGTATTTT
TRBJ2-1 NA TRBV4-1 NA CASSQERTGNGEQFF TGCGCCAGCAGCCAAGAACGTACCGGCAACGGTGAGCAGTTCTTC
TRBJ1-1 NA TRBV4-1 TRBD1 CASSRGQGGLNTEAFF TGCGCCAGCAGCCGAGGACAGGGGGGATTGAACACTGAAGCTTTCTTT
TRBJ2-3 NA TRBV9 TRBD2 CASSVDGGDTQYF TGTGCCAGCAGCGTAGACGGGGGGGATACGCAGTATTTT
TRBJ1-2 NA TRBV6-6 TRBD1 CASSRGQTNYGYTF TGTGCCAGCAGCCGGGGACAGACTAACTATGGCTACACCTTC
TRBJ1-3 NA TRBV29-1 NA CSVASLGNTIYF TGCAGCGTTGCATCTCTGGGGAACACCATATATTTT
TRBJ2-3 NA TRBV10-1 TRBD2 CASSSLAGGPMDTQYF TGCGCCAGCAGTTCCCTAGCGGGGGGCCCGATGGATACGCAGTATTTT
TRBJ1-1 NA TRBV4-1 TRBD1 CASSQGVVTGGVRVFDTEAFF TGCGCCAGCAGCCAAGGAGTTGTGACAGGGGGCGTAAGGGTTTTCGACACTGAAGCTTTCTTT
TRBJ2-7 NA TRBV6-5 NA CASSYSGGEQYF TGTGCCAGCAGTTACTCAGGGGGGGAGCAGTACTTC
TRBJ2-5 NA TRBV19 NA CASSIPTDGETQYF TGTGCCAGTAGTATCCCTACAGACGGAGAGACCCAGTACTTC
TRBJ2-5 NA TRBV6-1 NA CASSSNPGGETQYF TGTGCCAGCAGTTCCAACCCCGGGGGAGAGACCCAGTACTTC
TRBJ1-3 once TRBV19 TRBD1 CASSISGQSSGNTIYF TGTGCCAGTAGTATATCGGGACAGTCCTCTGGAAACACCATATATTTT
TRBJ2-7 once TRBV4-1 TRBD2 CASSPGLAGGPWEQYF TGCGCCAGCAGCCCGGGACTAGCGGGAGGTCCTTGGGAGCAGTACTTC
TRBJ2-2 NA TRBV6-5 NA CASTRGTGELFF TGTGCCAGCACGCGTGGGACCGGGGAGCTGTTTTTT
TRBJ1-2 NA TRBV30 NA CAWSQDGNYGYTF TGTGCCTGGAGTCAGGATGGGAACTATGGCTACACCTTC
TRBJ1-5 NA TRBV6-6 NA CASNSLGPNEEPQHF TGTGCCAGTAATTCCCTGGGGCCCAACGAGGAGCCCCAGCATTTT
TRBJ2-3 NA TRBV14 NA CASSQAVTAVSTDTQYF TGTGCCAGCAGCCAAGCCGTAACAGCTGTGAGCACAGATACGCAGTATTTT
TRBJ1-6 NA TRBV6-5 NA CASSYLLDSYNSPLHF TGTGCCAGCAGTTACTTGTTGGACAGCTATAATTCACCCCTCCACTTT
TRBJ1-5 NA TRBV27 NA CASSFVGYQPQHF TGTGCCAGCAGTTTCGTAGGGTATCAGCCCCAGCATTTT
TRBJ2-3 NA TRBV4-2 NA CASSQDFDTQYF TGTGCCAGCAGCCAAGATTTTGATACGCAGTATTTT